This TCR beta chain was recorded in a study of T cells in Graves' hyperthyroidism and ophthalmopathy. The CDR3 sequence is 15 residues long. Germline lookup yields CDR1 MGHRA and CDR2 YSYEKL. Between the trimmed V and J ends, which lost 1 base and 1 base, there was a span of 10 bases. Amplification of TCR beta CDR3 regions used RNA as the template. HTBI primers drove first-round RT-PCR of the TCR CDR3. TCRdb called the multiplex PCR reads again in MiXCR, with one record for every CDR3 protein. This table has hundreds of thousands of distinct CDR3 sequences, approximately 15% appearing once. General study results and limits: In the blood, most expanded thyroid clonotypes above 0.001 appeared as well.

This clonotype was seen at least ten times. Its antigen remains unidentified. For the diagnoses, clinical symptoms, serum thyroxine and TRAb, thyroid ultrasound and orbital computed tomography were used. PBMCs came from 7.5 to 10 ml fresh peripheral blood. The receptor's source is a woman between 18 and 29 years old with Graves' hyperthyroidism. The rearrangement uses TRBV4-1 and TRBJ1-1; D not resolved. Sequenced sample: blood. DNA of the CDR3: TGCGCCAGCAGCCAAGGCCGGACTGGGAACACTGAAGCTTTCTTT. Amino acids: CASSQGRTGNTEAFF.